The present TCR beta chain was sequenced within a study of blood T cells in healthy people across ages. This clonotype turned up a few times. The antigen is unknown. Relative to the germline gene, one junction end is altered; a read error may explain this. Points from the study as a whole: Aged donors had fewer naive CD4+ cells and lower diversity than long-lived donors.

The germline CDR1 and CDR2 sequences are SGHRS and YFSETQ. This CDR3 has 16 amino acids. No fewer than 5.5 micrograms of total RNA were isolated from every sample. Combining a sample-barcoded 5' primer with a J-beta primer mix, a second PCR ran for about 7 to 11 cycles. TCRdb reanalysed the 5' RACE reads using MiXCR and keeps one entry per CDR3 protein. The sample lists about 1.8 million distinct CDR3 sequences, 49% occurring once. The source of this sequence is a woman between 40 and 50 years old in good health. The sample comprised blood. The rearrangement links TRBV5-1 to TRBJ2-3; 9 bases are a match to TRBD2. The CDR3 sequence: CASSLARGGGTDTQYF. The CDR3, as DNA: TGTGCCAGCAGTTTAGCGCGGGGGGGGGGCACAGATACGCAGTATTTT.